The T cell receptor beta chain under discussion was sequenced for a study of blood T cell repertoires in COVID-19. On the study more broadly: The samples span acute and convalescent COVID-19 from the United States, Italy and Spain. Nucleic acid was either cDNA or gDNA, and it came from T cells, B-cell-depleted T cells, or PBMCs.

Authors' processing steps: Amplification of reference gene primers was used by the study to estimate nucleated cell counts. The data were produced by immunoSEQ multiplex PCR, yet TCRdb's version contains in-frame clones alone and is incomplete. V and J calls and clone size come straight from that table; D and trimming were deduced from the DNA. This repertoire shows approximately 360,000 clones, 89% found once; its top ten account for 0.95% to 1.5%. CDR3 length: 13 amino acids. V shed 5 bases and J shed 12 bases, with 14 bases lying between them. Material: peripheral blood. The genes are TRBV12-3 or TRBV12-4 and TRBJ1-6, with D tentatively TRBD1 (6 bases). The sequence was collected from a man aged 40-55 years with acute or convalescent COVID-19. This chain's CDR3 is CASSLTQGLPLHF. DNA for the CDR3: TGTGCCAGCAGTCTAACACAGGGTTTACCCCTCCACTTT.